Below are 29 T cell receptor beta chains sequenced from a single sample in a study of blood T cell repertoires in COVID-19. TCRdb's table, derived via immunoSEQ multiplex PCR, lists solely in-frame clones and lacks some. Here the sample spans fewer than 400,000 clones, roughly 90% being singletons. Sequencing was done on a sample of PBMCs or T cells enriched from blood (not recorded which). The receptors shown here come from a young woman who had recovered from COVID-19.

This clone was counted once. This sequence joins TRBV15 and TRBJ1-1; D is uncertain. This CDR3 comprises 15 residues. Germline V gene data show CDR1 as LNHNV and CDR2 as YYDKDF (reference sequence). The V end lost 5 bases, the J end lost 6 bases, and 19 bases lay between the germline ends. The CDR3 nucleotides read TGTGCCACCAGCGCAGAATGGTCGAGGGTTTCTGAAGCTTTCTTT. It is translated as CATSAEWSRVSEAFF.

The V gene is TRBV28, the J gene TRBJ1-6; 10 bases agree with TRBD1. This CDR3 is built from 17 residues. V shed 5 bases and J 4 bases; nucleotides not matched to a gene: 8. The germline CDR1 and CDR2 sequences are MDHEN and SYDVKM. CDR3 bases: TGTGCCAGCAGTCCAGGGACAGGGGTAGAGTATAATTCACCCCTCCACTTT. Protein sequence: CASSPGTGVEYNSPLHF.

V gene TRBV9 combines with J gene TRBJ2-3; no definite D call. Germline V gene sequence: CDR1 SGDLS, CDR2 YYNGEE. Trimming left V 0 bases short and J 5 bases short, with 13 bases between. The CDR3 is 15 amino acids. The CDR3 coding sequence is TGTGCCAGCAGCGTAGCAGGCCCCAAGAGAGATACGCAGTATTTT. Its translation: CASSVAGPKRDTQYF.

The rearrangement links TRBV5-1 to TRBJ2-3; TRBD1 is a possible D gene (6 bases). The germline CDR1 and CDR2 sequences are SGHRS and YFSETQ. The CDR3 sequence is 16 residues long. The ends were cut back, 0 bases at V and 4 bases at J, with 15 bases in the middle. The CDR3: CASSLGLSGGADTQYF. Here the CDR3 DNA reads TGCGCCAGCAGCTTGGGGTTGTCTGGGGGCGCAGATACGCAGTATTTT.

The rearrangement joins TRBV18 to TRBJ1-2; D unresolved. The CDR3 contains 14 residues. Deletions cut 2 bases from V and 4 bases from J, with 11 bases between. CDR1 and CDR2 (germline): KGHSH, LQKENI. CDR3 nucleotide sequence: TGTGCCAGCTCACCATCAGGCTCAGTCTATGGCTACACCTTC. Encoded protein: CASSPSGSVYGYTF.

The chain uses TRBV28 and TRBJ2-1, with D possibly matching TRBD1 (6 bases). CDR1 MDHEN and CDR2 SYDVKM come from the germline V gene. Between the trimmed V and J ends, which lost 8 bases and 3 bases, there was a span of 11 bases. This CDR3 comprises 13 residues. The CDR3 DNA reads as TGTGCCAGCGGCCGGGACAACTACAATGAGCAGTTCTTC. Residues: CASGRDNYNEQFF.

The chain uses TRBV5-4 and TRBJ2-2; perhaps TRBD2 as D (6 bases). The ends were cut back, 0 bases at V and 5 bases at J, with 14 bases in the middle. CDR1 is SGHNT and CDR2 is YYREEE in the germline V gene (reference sequence). The CDR3 contains 16 residues. The CDR3, as DNA: TGTGCCAGCAGCTTGGAGAACGGCGGGATAACCGGGGAGCTGTTTTTT. It is translated as CASSLENGGITGELFF. Full variable domain (remainder filled in from reference TRBV5-4 and TRBJ2-2): ETGVTQSPTHLIKTRGQQVTLRCSSQSGHNTVSWYQQALGQGPQFIFQYYREEENGRGNFPPRFSGLQFPNYSSELNVNALELDDSALYLCASSLENGGITGELFFGEGSRLTVL.

V and J are TRBV11-2 and TRBJ2-7; 9 bases fit TRBD2. V trimming: 2 bases; J trimming: 4 bases; junction bases outside the gene matches: 6. The CDR3 is 15 amino acids. CDR1 and CDR2 from the germline V gene are SGHAT and FQNNGV. The CDR3 bases are TGTGCCAGCAGCTTAATAGCGGGAGCGATTTACGAGCAGTACTTC. Its translation: CASSLIAGAIYEQYF. The entire variable domain, with the rest obtained from reference TRBV11-2 and TRBJ2-7, is as follows: EAGVAQSPRYKIIEKRQSVAFWCNPISGHATLYWYQQILGQGPKLLIQFQNNGVVDDSQLPKDRFSAERLKGVDSTLKIQPAKLEDSAVYLCASSLIAGAIYEQYFGPGTRLTVT.

The V and J genes are TRBV21-1 and TRBJ2-1; the table's D call, TRBD1, has no DNA check behind it. TRBV21-1 is designated a pseudogene. The CDR3 extends over 12 amino acids. CDR3 residues: CASGDTYNEQFF. The DNA of the CDR3 is TGTGCCAGCGGGGACACCTACAATGAGCAGTTCTTC.

V gene TRBV28 combines with J gene TRBJ2-7; D is uncertain. The CDR3 loop spans 12 amino acids. V lost 5 bases, J lost 4 bases, and 9 bases lay in between. Germline-derived CDR1 and CDR2 are MDHEN and SYDVKM. CDR3 region: CASSLDGYEQYF. CDR3 DNA: TGTGCCAGCAGTCTCGACGGGTACGAGCAGTACTTC.

The chain is built from TRBV4-1 and TRBJ1-2; perhaps TRBD1 as D (6 bases). The CDR3 consists of 16 residues. CDR1 is MGHRA, CDR2 YSYEKL, per germline. V was clipped by 3 bases and J by 3 bases, with 17 bases between them. DNA for the CDR3: TGCGCCAGCAGCCAGTCTCAACTCAGGGGTGACTATGGCTACACCTTC. Its translation is CASSQSQLRGDYGYTF.

The chain uses TRBV28 and TRBJ2-3; the D is unclear. V was pared by 5 bases and J by 0 bases, with 9 bases between. The CDR3 has 14 amino acids. Germline CDR1 MDHEN, CDR2 SYDVKM. CDR3 bases: TGTGCCAGCAGTGAGGAAGGCAGCACAGATACGCAGTATTTT. Its protein is CASSEEGSTDTQYF.

The chain links TRBV5-1 to TRBJ1-1, with D perhaps TRBD1 (6 bases). The CDR3 loop spans 16 amino acids. Trimming took 5 bases from V and 0 from J, leaving 17 bases between them. Germline CDR1 reads SGHRS; CDR2 reads YFSETQ. This CDR3 reads CASRARGGILNTEAFF. In nucleotides, the CDR3 is TGCGCCAGCAGGGCCCGTGGGGGCATTTTGAACACTGAAGCTTTCTTT.

In DNA form, the CDR3 reads TGTGCCATCAGCCCCGGGTGGGAGCAAGAGACCCAGTACTTC. It codes for CAISPGWEQETQYF. The chain recombines TRBV10-3 with TRBJ2-5, with D perhaps TRBD2 (5 bases). Trimming left V 6 bases short and J 2 bases short, with 13 bases between. Per germline, CDR1 ENHRY and CDR2 SYGVKD. This CDR3 is built from 14 residues.

V usage is TRBV5-1 and J usage is TRBJ1-6, with 9 bases lining up with TRBD1. This CDR3 comprises 15 residues. CDR1 is SGHRS, CDR2 YFSETQ, per germline. Trimming took 5 bases from V and 6 from J; bases not matched to a gene: 6. The CDR3 region has the DNA TGCGCCAGCAGAACCGGGACAGGGACTAATTCACCCCTCCACTTT. This gives the protein CASRTGTGTNSPLHF.

This clone has more than one count but fewer than ten. The chain carries TRBV5-6 and TRBJ2-7; 9 bases align to TRBD1. Germline values: CDR1 SGHDT, CDR2 YYEEEE. J lost 7 bases, V lost 2 bases, and 7 bases had no gene match. The length of the CDR3 is 14 residues. CDR3 loop: CASSLQGASGEQYF. The CDR3 DNA sequence: TGTGCCAGCAGCTTACAGGGGGCGAGTGGGGAGCAGTACTTC.

The chain combines TRBV29-1 with TRBJ1-2; the D is unclear. Germline values: CDR1 SQVTM, CDR2 ANQGSEA. V was shortened by 7 bases and J by 6 bases, with 12 bases between the two germline ends. The CDR3 consists of 11 residues. The CDR3: CSGSFMDGYTF. The CDR3 bases are TGCAGCGGGAGCTTTATGGATGGCTACACCTTC.

The chain links TRBV4-3 to TRBJ1-1; unclear D gene. This CDR3 has 13 amino acids. V lost 3 bases and J lost 1, with 6 bases in between. Per germline, CDR1 LGHNA and CDR2 YSLEER. This CDR3 is CASSQSGNTEAFF. CDR3 coding DNA: TGCGCCAGCAGCCAGTCGGGGAACACTGAAGCTTTCTTT.

The chain joins TRBV6-6 to TRBJ1-4, with 7 bases aligning to TRBD1. In germline, CDR1 is MNHNY, CDR2 SVGAGI (reference sequence). The CDR3 spans 15 residues. The V and J ends lost 6 bases and 7 bases, in that order; junction bases with no gene match: 11. The CDR3 sequence: CASRGQFRNGEKLFF. The CDR3, as DNA: TGTGCCAGCAGGGGACAGTTTCGGAATGGTGAAAAACTGTTTTTT.

This rearrangement joins TRBV19 to TRBJ1-5; 9 bases fit TRBD1. From germline, CDR1 is LNHDA and CDR2 SQIVND (reference sequence). The ends lost 5 bases at V and 4 bases at J; junction bases unmatched: 3. CDR3 length: 14 amino acids. The CDR3 reads CASSHGQGNQPQHF. CDR3 DNA sequence: TGTGCCAGTAGTCACGGACAGGGGAATCAGCCCCAGCATTTT.

V gene TRBV14 combines with J gene TRBJ2-5, with 8 bases matching TRBD1. The CDR3 sequence is 16 residues long. CDR1 is SGHDN and CDR2 is FVKESK in the germline V gene. V gave up 2 bases and J gave up 4 bases; unmatched junction bases: 9. The CDR3 DNA is TGTGCCAGCAGCCAAAACGGACAGGGCGGAGGAGAGACCCAGTACTTC. Protein sequence: CASSQNGQGGGETQYF.

The chain joins TRBV19 to TRBJ2-5; D not certain. V was trimmed by 5 bases and J by 5 bases, leaving 12 bases between them. The length of the CDR3 is 13 residues. Germline CDR1 reads LNHDA; CDR2 reads SQIVND (reference sequence). The CDR3 is CASSLLHGETQYF. DNA of the CDR3: TGTGCCAGTAGTCTACTCCACGGGGAGACCCAGTACTTC. Full variable domain (missing parts from reference TRBV19 and TRBJ2-5): DGGITQSPKYLFRKEGQNVTLSCEQNLNHDAMYWYRQDPGQGLRLIYYSQIVNDFQKGDIAEGYSVSREKKESFPLTVTSAQKNPTAFYLCASSLLHGETQYFGPGTRLLVL.

The table lists this clone with a count of one. The CDR3 nucleotides are TGTGCCAGCATCCGGAACACTGAAGCTTTCTTT. This encodes CASIRNTEAFF. The chain links TRBV28 to TRBJ1-1; the D is unclear. Germline V gene lookup returns CDR1 MDHEN and CDR2 SYDVKM. Trimming shortened V by 7 bases and J by 1 base, and 4 bases separated the two germline ends. The CDR3 is 11 amino acids. Full variable domain (rest looked up from reference TRBV28 and TRBJ1-1): DVKVTQSSRYLVKRTGEKVFLECVQDMDHENMFWYRQDPGLGLRLIYFSYDVKMKEKGDIPEGYSVSREKKERFSLILESASTNQTSMYLCASIRNTEAFFGQGTRLTVV.

The chain recombines TRBV11-3 with TRBJ2-3; D may be TRBD2 (6 bases). Trimming cost V 1 base and J 8 bases, with 10 bases left between them. This CDR3 is built from 13 residues. Germline lookup yields CDR1 SGHNT and CDR2 YENEEA. CDR3 protein: CASSLAGEGTQYF. As DNA, the CDR3 is TGTGCCAGCAGCTTAGCGGGAGAAGGTACGCAGTATTTT.

This rearrangement joins TRBV19 to TRBJ2-1, with 7 bases fitting TRBD1. The CDR3 covers 15 residues. Per the germline V gene, CDR1 is LNHDA and CDR2 is SQIVND (reference sequence). V gave up 1 base and J gave up 4 bases; unmatched junction bases: 4. The CDR3 nucleotides read TGTGCCAGTAGTATAGGGGACAGAACTTACAATGAGCAGTTCTTC. It translates to CASSIGDRTYNEQFF. Using reference TRBV19 and TRBJ2-1 for the parts outside the CDR3, the full variable domain is DGGITQSPKYLFRKEGQNVTLSCEQNLNHDAMYWYRQDPGQGLRLIYYSQIVNDFQKGDIAEGYSVSREKKESFPLTVTSAQKNPTAFYLCASSIGDRTYNEQFFGPGTRLTVL.

V gene TRBV24-1 combines with J gene TRBJ2-1; D is possibly TRBD2 (5 bases). CDR3 length: 18 amino acids. Per the germline V gene, CDR1 is KGHDR and CDR2 is SFDVKD. V lost 2 bases, J lost 7 bases, and 23 bases lay in between. In DNA form, the CDR3 reads TGTGCCACCAGTGATTCTGGACTTTCGGTGCCCCTGGTGAATGAGCAGTTCTTC. It encodes CATSDSGLSVPLVNEQFF.

This sequence joins TRBV11-3 and TRBJ1-1, with 10 bases that match TRBD1. The germline V gene has CDR1 SGHNT and CDR2 YENEEA. This CDR3 is 15 amino acids long. V lost 5 bases to trimming and J lost 11 bases; unmatched junction nucleotides: 14. CDR3 DNA: TGTGCCAGCAGCCAGACCGGGACAGGGGCCGGAGCCGCTTTCTTT. Encoded protein: CASSQTGTGAGAAFF.

In DNA, the CDR3 is TGCGCCAGCAGCTTGACCCCCCCAGGGGAGCAGTTCTTC. Amino acid sequence: CASSLTPPGEQFF. This chain joins TRBV5-1 and TRBJ2-1; tentative D call: TRBD1 (5 bases). V lost 1 base to trimming and J lost 10 bases, with 12 bases between them. The CDR3 spans 13 residues. Germline CDR1 SGHRS, CDR2 YFSETQ.

The chain's CDR3 is CSAPGSTEAFF. CDR3 coding DNA: TGCAGTGCCCCGGGTAGCACTGAAGCTTTCTTT. The chain uses TRBV20-1 and TRBJ1-1; D not certain. Germline lookup yields CDR1 DFQATT and CDR2 SNEGSKA (reference sequence). This CDR3 region has 11 residues. V lost 6 bases, J lost 4 bases, and 9 bases lay in between.